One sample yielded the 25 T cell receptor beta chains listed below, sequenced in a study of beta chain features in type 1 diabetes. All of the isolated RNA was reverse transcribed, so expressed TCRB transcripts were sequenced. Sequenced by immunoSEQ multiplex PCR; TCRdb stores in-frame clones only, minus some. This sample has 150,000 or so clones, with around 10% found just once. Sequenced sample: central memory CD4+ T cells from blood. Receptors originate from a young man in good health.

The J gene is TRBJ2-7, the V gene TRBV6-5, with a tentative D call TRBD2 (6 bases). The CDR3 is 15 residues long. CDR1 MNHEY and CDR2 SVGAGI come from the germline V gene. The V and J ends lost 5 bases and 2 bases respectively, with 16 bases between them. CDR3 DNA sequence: TGTGCCAGCAGTCCACCCGGGACGGGAGCCTACGAGCAGTACTTC. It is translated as CASSPPGTGAYEQYF.

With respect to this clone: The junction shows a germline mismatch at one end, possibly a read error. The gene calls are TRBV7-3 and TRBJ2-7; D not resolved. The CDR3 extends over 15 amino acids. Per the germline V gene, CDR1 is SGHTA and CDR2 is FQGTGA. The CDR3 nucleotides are TGTGCCAGCAGCCTAACAAAGGCAGGCCAATACGAGCAGTACTTC. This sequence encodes CASSLTKAGQYEQYF.

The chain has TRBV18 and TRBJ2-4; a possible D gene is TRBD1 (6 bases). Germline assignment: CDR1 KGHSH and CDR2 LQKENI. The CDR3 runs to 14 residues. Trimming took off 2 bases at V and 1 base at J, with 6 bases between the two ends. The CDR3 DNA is TGTGCCAGCTCACCAACAGGGGCCAAAAACATTCAGTACTTC. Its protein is CASSPTGAKNIQYF.

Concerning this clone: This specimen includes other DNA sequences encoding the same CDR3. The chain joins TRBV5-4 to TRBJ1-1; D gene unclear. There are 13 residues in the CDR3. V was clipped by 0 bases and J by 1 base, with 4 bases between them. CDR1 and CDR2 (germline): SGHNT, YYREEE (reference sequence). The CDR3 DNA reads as TGTGCCAGCAGCTTGGGGACGAACACTGAAGCTTTCTTT. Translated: CASSLGTNTEAFF.

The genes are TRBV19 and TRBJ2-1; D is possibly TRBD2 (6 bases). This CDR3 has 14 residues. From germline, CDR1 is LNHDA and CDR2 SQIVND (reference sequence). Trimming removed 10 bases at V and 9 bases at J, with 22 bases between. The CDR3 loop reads CATSGGSGGGEQFF. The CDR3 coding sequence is TGTGCCACCTCCGGAGGGTCCGGTGGGGGTGAGCAGTTCTTC.

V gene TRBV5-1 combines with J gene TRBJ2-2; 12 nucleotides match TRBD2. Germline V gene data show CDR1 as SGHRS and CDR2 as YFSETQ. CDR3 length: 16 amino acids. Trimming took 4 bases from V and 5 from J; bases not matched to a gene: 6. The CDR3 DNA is TGCGCCAGCAGCCATGCTGGGACTAGCGGGACCGGGGAGCTGTTTTTT. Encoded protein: CASSHAGTSGTGELFF. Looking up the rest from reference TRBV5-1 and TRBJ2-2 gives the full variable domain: KAGVTQTPRYLIKTRGQQVTLSCSPISGHRSVSWYQQTPGQGLQFLFEYFSETQRNKGNFPGRFSGRQFSNSRSEMNVSTLELGDSALYLCASSHAGTSGTGELFFGEGSRLTVL.

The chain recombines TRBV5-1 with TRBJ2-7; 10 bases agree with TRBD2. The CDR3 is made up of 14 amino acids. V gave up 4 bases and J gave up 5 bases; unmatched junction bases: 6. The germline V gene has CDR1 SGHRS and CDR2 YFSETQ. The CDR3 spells CASSLASGSHEQYF. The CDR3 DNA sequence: TGCGCCAGCAGCCTGGCTAGCGGGAGCCACGAGCAGTACTTC.

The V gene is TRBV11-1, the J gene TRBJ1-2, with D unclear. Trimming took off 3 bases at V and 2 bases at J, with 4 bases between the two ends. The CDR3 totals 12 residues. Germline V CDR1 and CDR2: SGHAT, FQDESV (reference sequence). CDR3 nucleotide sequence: TGTGCCAGCAGCTTCAACAACTATGGCTACACCTTC. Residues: CASSFNNYGYTF.

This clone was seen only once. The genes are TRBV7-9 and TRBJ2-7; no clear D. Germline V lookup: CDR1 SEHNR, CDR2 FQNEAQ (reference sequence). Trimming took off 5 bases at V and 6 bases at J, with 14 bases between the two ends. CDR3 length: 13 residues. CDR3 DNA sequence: TGTGCCAGCAGCCCAACTTCGGTGTTCGAGCAGTACTTC. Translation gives CASSPTSVFEQYF.

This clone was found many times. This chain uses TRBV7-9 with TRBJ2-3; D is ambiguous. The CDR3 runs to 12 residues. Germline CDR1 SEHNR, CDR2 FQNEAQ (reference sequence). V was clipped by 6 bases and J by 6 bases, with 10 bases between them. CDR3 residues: CASSAPEDTQYF. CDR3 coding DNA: TGTGCCAGCAGTGCCCCGGAGGATACGCAGTATTTT.

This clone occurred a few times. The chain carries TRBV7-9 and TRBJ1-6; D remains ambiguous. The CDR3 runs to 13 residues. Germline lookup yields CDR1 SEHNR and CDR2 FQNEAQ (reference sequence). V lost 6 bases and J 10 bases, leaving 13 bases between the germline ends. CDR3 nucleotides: TGTGCCAGCAGTCTTGCCTTAGGCTCACCCCTCCACTTT. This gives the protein CASSLALGSPLHF.

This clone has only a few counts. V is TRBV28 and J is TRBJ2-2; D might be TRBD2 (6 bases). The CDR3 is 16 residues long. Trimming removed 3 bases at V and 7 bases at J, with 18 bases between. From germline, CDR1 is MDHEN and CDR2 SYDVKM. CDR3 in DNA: TGTGCCAGCAGTTTGACTGGTCAGGGAGGTAACGGGGAGCTGTTTTTT. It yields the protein CASSLTGQGGNGELFF.

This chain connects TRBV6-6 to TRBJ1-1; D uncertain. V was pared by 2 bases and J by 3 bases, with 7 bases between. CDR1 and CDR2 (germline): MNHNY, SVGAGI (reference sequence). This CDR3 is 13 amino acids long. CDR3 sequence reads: CASSYEGYTEAFF. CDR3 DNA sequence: TGTGCCAGCAGTTACGAAGGGTACACTGAAGCTTTCTTT.

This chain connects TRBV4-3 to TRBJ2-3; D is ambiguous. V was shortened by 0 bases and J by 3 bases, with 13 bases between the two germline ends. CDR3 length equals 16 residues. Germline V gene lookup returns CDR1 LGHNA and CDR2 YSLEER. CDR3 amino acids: CASSQDVVGSTDTQYF. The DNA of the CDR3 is TGCGCCAGCAGCCAAGATGTTGTAGGTTCGACAGATACGCAGTATTTT.

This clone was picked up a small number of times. In DNA, the CDR3 is TGTGCCAGTAGTATTATGCAGGGTCAATCAGCTGAAGCTTTCTTT. Translation gives CASSIMQGQSAEAFF. The chain uses TRBV19 and TRBJ1-1, with D tentatively TRBD1 (5 bases). CDR1 and CDR2 (germline): LNHDA, SQIVND (reference sequence). Between the trimmed V and J ends, which lost 3 bases and 6 bases, there was a span of 17 bases. This CDR3 contains 15 residues. Full variable domain (remainder filled in from reference TRBV19 and TRBJ1-1): DGGITQSPKYLFRKEGQNVTLSCEQNLNHDAMYWYRQDPGQGLRLIYYSQIVNDFQKGDIAEGYSVSREKKESFPLTVTSAQKNPTAFYLCASSIMQGQSAEAFFGQGTRLTVV.

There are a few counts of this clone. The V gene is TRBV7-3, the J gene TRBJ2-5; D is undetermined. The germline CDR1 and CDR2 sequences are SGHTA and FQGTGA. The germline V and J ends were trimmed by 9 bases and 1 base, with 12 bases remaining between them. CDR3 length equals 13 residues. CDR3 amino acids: CASSPGFQETQYF. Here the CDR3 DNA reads TGTGCCAGTAGCCCCGGCTTCCAAGAGACCCAGTACTTC.

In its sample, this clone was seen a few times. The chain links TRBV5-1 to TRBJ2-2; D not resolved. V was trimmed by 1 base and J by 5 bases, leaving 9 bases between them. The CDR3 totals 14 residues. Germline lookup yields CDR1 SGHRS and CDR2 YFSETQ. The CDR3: CASSLKTSTGELFF. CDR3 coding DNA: TGCGCCAGCAGCTTGAAGACTTCGACCGGGGAGCTGTTTTTT.

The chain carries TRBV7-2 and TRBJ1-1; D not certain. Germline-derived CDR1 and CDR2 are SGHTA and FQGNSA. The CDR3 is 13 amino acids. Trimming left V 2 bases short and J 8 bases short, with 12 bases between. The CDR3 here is CASSLNRGQEAFF. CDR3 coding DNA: TGTGCCAGCAGCTTAAACAGAGGGCAGGAAGCTTTCTTT.

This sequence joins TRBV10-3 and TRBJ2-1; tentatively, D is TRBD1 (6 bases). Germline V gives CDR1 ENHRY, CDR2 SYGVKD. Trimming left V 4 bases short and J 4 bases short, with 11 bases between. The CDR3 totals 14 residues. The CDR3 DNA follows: TGTGCCATCAGTGTAATGACAGGTTACAATGAGCAGTTCTTC. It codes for CAISVMTGYNEQFF.

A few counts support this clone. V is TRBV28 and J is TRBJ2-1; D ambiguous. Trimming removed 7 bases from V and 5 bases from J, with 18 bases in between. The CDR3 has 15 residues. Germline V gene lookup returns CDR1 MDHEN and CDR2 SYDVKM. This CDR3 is CASTSQVGFNNEQFF. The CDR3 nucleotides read TGTGCCAGCACCTCTCAAGTGGGGTTCAACAATGAGCAGTTCTTC. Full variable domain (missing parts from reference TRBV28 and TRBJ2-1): DVKVTQSSRYLVKRTGEKVFLECVQDMDHENMFWYRQDPGLGLRLIYFSYDVKMKEKGDIPEGYSVSREKKERFSLILESASTNQTSMYLCASTSQVGFNNEQFFGPGTRLTVL.

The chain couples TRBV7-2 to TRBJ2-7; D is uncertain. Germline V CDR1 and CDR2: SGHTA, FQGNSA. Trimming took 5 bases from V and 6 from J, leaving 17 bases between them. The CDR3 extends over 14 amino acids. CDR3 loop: CASSPMETSREQYF. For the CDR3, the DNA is TGTGCCAGCAGCCCTATGGAGACTTCTCGCGAGCAGTACTTC.

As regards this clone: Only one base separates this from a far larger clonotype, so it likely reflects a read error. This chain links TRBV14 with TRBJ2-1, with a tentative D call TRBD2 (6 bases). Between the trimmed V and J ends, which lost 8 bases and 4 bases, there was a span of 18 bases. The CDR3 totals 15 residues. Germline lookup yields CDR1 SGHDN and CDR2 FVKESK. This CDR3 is CASGLLPGGYNEQFF. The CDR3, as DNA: TGTGCCAGCGGCCTATTGCCCGGGGGATACAATGAGCAGTTCTTC.

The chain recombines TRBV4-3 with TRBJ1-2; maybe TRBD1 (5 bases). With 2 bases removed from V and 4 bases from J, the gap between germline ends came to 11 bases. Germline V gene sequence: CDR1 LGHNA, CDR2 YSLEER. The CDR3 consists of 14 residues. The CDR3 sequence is CASSQSGAGYGYTF. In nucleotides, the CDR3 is TGCGCCAGCAGCCAATCCGGGGCTGGCTATGGCTACACCTTC.

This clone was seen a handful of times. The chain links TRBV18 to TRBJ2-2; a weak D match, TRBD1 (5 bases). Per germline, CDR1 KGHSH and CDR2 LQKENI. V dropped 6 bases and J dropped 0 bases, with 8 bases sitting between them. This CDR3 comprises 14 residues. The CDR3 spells CASSGQANTGELFF. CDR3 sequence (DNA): TGTGCCAGCTCTGGACAAGCGAACACCGGGGAGCTGTTTTTT. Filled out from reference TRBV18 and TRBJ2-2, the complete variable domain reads NAGVMQNPRHLVRRRGQEARLRCSPMKGHSHVYWYRQLPEEGLKFMVYLQKENIIDESGMPKERFSAEFPKEGPSILRIQQVVRGDSAAYFCASSGQANTGELFFGEGSRLTVL.

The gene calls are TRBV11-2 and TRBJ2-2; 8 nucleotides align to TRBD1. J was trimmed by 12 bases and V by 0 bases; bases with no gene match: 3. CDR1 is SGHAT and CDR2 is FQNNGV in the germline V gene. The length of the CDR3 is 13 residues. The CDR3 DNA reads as TGTGCCAGCAGCTTAGAACCAGGGGGCCAGCTGTTTTTT. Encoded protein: CASSLEPGGQLFF.